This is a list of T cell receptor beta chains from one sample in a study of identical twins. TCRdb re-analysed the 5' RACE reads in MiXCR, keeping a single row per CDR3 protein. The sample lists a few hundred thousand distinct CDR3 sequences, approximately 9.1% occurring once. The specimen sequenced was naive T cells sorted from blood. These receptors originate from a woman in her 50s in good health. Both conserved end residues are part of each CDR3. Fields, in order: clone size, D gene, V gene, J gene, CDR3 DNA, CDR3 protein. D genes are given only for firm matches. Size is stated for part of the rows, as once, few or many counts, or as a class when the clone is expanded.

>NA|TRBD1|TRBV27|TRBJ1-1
TGTGCCAGCAGTATCGACCCGGGGACAGGGTCGTTAGAGCTCTTT
CASSIDPGTGSLELF
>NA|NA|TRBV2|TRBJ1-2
TGTGCCAGCAGCCCGAGGACAGTCCATGGCTACACCTTC
CASSPRTVHGYTF
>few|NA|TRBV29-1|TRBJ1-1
TGCAGCGGGGCCGCGGTTGGAGGTCGCACTGAAGCTTTCTTT
CSGAAVGGRTEAFF
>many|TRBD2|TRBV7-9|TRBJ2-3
TGTGCCAGCAGCCCGTCGACTAGCCTCCGCACAGATACGCAGTATTTT
CASSPSTSLRTDTQYF
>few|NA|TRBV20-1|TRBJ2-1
TGCAGTGCCCGAAAGCGGGCGCTGGTCTACAATGAGCAGTTCTTC
CSARKRALVYNEQFF
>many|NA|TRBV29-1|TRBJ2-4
TGCAGCGTTGAGGGGGGTGAAGACATTCAGTACTTC
CSVEGGEDIQYF
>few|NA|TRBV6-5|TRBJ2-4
TGTGCCAGCGGAGTAGCCAAAAACATTCAGTACTTC
CASGVAKNIQYF
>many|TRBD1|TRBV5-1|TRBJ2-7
TGCGCCAGCAGCGTGGGAGGCGGACAGGGGTTATACGAGCAGTACTTC
CASSVGGGQGLYEQYF
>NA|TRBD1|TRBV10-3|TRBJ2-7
TGTGCCATCACACGGTCAGGGGGCTACGAGCAGTACTTC
CAITRSGGYEQYF
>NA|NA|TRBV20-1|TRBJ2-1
TGCAGTGCTAGAGATTCGGGAGAGGAGTTCTTC
CSARDSGEEFF
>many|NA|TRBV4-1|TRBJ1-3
TGCGCTAGCAGCCAAGTGGGAAACACCATATATTTT
CASSQVGNTIYF
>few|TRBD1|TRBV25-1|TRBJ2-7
TGTGCCAGCAGGGGGACCGGGACAGGGACCGAGCAGTACTTC
CASRGTGTGTEQYF
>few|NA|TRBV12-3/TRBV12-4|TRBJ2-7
TGTGCCAGCAGTTTGAACTGGGGTGAGCAGTACTTC
CASSLNWGEQYF
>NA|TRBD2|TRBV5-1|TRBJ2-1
TGCGCCAGCAGCTTGGGGCTAGCGGGAGTCGATGAGCAGTTCTTC
CASSLGLAGVDEQFF
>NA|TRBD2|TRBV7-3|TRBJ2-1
TGTGCCAGCAGCTTAAAACAGACTAGCGGGAGGGCCGAGCAGTTCTTC
CASSLKQTSGRAEQFF
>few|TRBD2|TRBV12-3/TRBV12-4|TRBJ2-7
TGTGCCATCCTTAAGCGGGACTCCTACGAGCAGTACTTC
CAILKRDSYEQYF
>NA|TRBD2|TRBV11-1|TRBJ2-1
TGTGCCAGCAGACCAGAGCTAGCGGGACCCAGCTCCTACAATGAGCAGTTCTTC
CASRPELAGPSSYNEQFF
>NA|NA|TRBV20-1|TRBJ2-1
TGCAGTGCTAGAGCCGGGACCTACAATGAGCAGTTCTTC
CSARAGTYNEQFF
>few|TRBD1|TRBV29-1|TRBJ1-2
TGCAGGGCCGGGACAGGGGAAGTTGAATATGGCTACACCTTC
CRAGTGEVEYGYTF
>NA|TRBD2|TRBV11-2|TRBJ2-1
TGTGCCAGCAGCTTAGATCTGCGCGGGAGTCCAGAGGGGTACAATGAGCAGTTCTTC
CASSLDLRGSPEGYNEQFF
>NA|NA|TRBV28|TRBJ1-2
TGTGCCAGCAGTTTCAGGGGCGGCTACACCTTC
CASSFRGGYTF
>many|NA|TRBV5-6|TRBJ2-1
TGTGCCAGCAGCTTGTTAGGATTCCACAATGAGCAGTTCTTC
CASSLLGFHNEQFF
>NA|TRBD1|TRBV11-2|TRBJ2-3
TGTGCCAGCACCTCCGGACAGGGGGCAGATACGCAGTATTTT
CASTSGQGADTQYF
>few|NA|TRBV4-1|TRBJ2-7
TGCGCCAGCAGCCCGGAGAGGGGCTACGAGCAGTACTTC
CASSPERGYEQYF
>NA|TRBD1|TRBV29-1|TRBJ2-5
TGCAGCGCAGTCACAGGGGTAGAGACCCAGTACTTC
CSAVTGVETQYF
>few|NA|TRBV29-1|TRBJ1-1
TGCAGCGTTATGAACACTGAAGCTTTCTTT
CSVMNTEAFF
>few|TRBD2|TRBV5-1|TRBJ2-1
TGCGCCAGCAGCTTGGGGCGACTAGCGGGAGACCATGAGCAGTTCTTC
CASSLGRLAGDHEQFF
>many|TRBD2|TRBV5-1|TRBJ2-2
TGCGCCAGCAGCAGGTTCAGCGGGAAAAACACCGGGGAGCTGTTTTTT
CASSRFSGKNTGELFF
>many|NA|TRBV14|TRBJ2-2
TGTGCCAGCACGGGGTCGGACACCGGGGAGCTGTTTTTT
CASTGSDTGELFF
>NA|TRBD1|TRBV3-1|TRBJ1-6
TGTGCCAGCAGCCAACCCCCGGGACAGGGAAATTCACCCCTCCACTTT
CASSQPPGQGNSPLHF
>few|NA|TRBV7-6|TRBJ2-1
TGTGCCAGCAGGGACGTTAGCGGACTCTACAATGAGCAGTTCTTC
CASRDVSGLYNEQFF
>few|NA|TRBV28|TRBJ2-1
TGTGCCAGCAGTCCCTCCCGCTTAGAGCAGTTCTTC
CASSPSRLEQFF
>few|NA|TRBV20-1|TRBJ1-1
TGCAGTGCCCCGGCTCCCACTGAAGCTTTCTTT
CSAPAPTEAFF
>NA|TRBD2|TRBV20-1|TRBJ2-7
TGCAGTGCCAGAGGTGCCACTAGCGGCTCCTACGAGCAGTACTTC
CSARGATSGSYEQYF
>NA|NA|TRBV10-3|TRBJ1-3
TGTGCCATCAGTGAATTCCCCCTCTCTGGAAACACCATATATTTT
CAISEFPLSGNTIYF
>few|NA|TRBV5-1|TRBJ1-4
TGCGCCAGCAGCTTGGGGGCGGGACAAGGCGAAAAACTGTTTTTT
CASSLGAGQGEKLFF
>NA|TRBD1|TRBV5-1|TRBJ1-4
TGCGCCAGCAGCCAGACAGGGGGTGGCGGCGAAAAACTGTTTTTT
CASSQTGGGGEKLFF
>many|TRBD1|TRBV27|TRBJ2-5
TGTGCCAGCAGCCGGGACAGACAAGAGACCCAGTACTTC
CASSRDRQETQYF
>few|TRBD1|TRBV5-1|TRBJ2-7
TGCGCCAGCAGCAGCGGACAGGTCGCCTACGAGCAGTACTTC
CASSSGQVAYEQYF
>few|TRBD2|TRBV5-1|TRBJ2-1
TGCGCCAGCAGCTTGAGTGGAGCGGGGCACTACAATGAGCAGTTCTTC
CASSLSGAGHYNEQFF
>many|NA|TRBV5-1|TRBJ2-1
TGCGCCAGCAGCTTGGAGTCCCGGGAGTACAATGAGCAGTTCTTC
CASSLESREYNEQFF
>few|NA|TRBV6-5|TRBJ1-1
TGTGCCAGCAGTCCTCAGGGTACGCGGACTGAAGCTTTCTTT
CASSPQGTRTEAFF
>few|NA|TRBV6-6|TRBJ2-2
TGTGCCAGCATTGGGGGAGGTCGTGGGGAGCTGTTTTTT
CASIGGGRGELFF
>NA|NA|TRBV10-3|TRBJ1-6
TGTGCCATCAGTGAGGCGGATTCACCCCTCCACTTT
CAISEADSPLHF
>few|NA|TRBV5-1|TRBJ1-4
TGCGCCAGCAGCAGCGGGAGACCGGATGAAAAACTGTTTTTT
CASSSGRPDEKLFF
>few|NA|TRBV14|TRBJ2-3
TGTGCCAGCAGCCAGGGTGCTTCGCAGTATTTT
CASSQGASQYF
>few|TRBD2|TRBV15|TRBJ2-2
TGTGCCACCAGCACGGGACTAGCGGGAGGCTTTAACACCGGGGAGCTGTTTTTT
CATSTGLAGGFNTGELFF
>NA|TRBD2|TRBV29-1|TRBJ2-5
TGCAGCGTTGGCCTACTAGCGGGAGGCGAGACCCAGTACTTC
CSVGLLAGGETQYF
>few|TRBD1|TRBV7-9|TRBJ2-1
TGTGCCAGCAGCTGGAAATCCGGGACAGGGGTTTTCAATGAGCAGTTCTTC
CASSWKSGTGVFNEQFF
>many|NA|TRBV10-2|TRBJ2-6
TGCGCCAGCAGGGATGTGGCCAACGTCCTGACTTTC
CASRDVANVLTF
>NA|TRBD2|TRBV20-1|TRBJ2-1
TGCAGTGCTTCAACGCGGGAGGGCCCGATCAATGAGCAGTTCTTC
CSASTREGPINEQFF
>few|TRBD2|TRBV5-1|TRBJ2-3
TGCGCCAGCAGTTCGCTGACTAGCGGGAGCGCCGATACGCAGTATTTT
CASSSLTSGSADTQYF
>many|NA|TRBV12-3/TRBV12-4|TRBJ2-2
TGTGCCAGCAGTTTATGGGGGAACACCGGGGAGCTGTTTTTT
CASSLWGNTGELFF
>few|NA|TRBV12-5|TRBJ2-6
TGTGCTAGTGGTTTGTCCTTGGGGGCGGGTCTCTCTGGGGCCAACGTCCTGACTTTC
CASGLSLGAGLSGANVLTF
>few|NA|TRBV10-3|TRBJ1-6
TGTGCCATCAGTGGGAGCTCCTATAATTCACCCCTCCACTTT
CAISGSSYNSPLHF
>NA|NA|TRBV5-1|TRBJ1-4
TGCGCCAGCAGCCCGGGACGAGATGAAAAACTGTTTTTT
CASSPGRDEKLFF
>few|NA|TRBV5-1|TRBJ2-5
TGCGCCAGCAGCTTAATTCCTCTCCAAGAGACCCAGTACTTC
CASSLIPLQETQYF
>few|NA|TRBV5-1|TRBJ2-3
TGCGCCAGCAGCTCCAAGGGACTTCAACGGTCGGATACGCAGTATTTT
CASSSKGLQRSDTQYF